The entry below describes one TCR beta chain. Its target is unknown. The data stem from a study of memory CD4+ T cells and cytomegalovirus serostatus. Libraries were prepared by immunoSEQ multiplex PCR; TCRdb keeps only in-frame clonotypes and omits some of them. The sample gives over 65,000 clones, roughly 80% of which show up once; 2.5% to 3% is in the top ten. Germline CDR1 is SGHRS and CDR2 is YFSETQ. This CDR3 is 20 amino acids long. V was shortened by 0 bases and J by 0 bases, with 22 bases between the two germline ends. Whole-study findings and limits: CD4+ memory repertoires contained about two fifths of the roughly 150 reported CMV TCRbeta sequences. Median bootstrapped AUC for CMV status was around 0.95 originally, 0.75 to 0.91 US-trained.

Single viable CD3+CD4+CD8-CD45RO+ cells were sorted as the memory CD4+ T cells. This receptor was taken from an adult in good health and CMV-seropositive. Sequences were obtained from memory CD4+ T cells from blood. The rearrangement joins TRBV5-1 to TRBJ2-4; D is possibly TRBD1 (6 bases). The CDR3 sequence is CASSLGGGDTKSLAKNIQYF. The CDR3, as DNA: TGCGCCAGCAGCTTGGGAGGGGGAGACACGAAGAGTCTAGCCAAAAACATTCAGTACTTC.